A single sample is the source of the 22 T cell receptor beta chains below, sequenced in a study of shared T cell receptors in the human thymus. Only in-frame clones appear in the TCRdb table, and some are missing; sequencing was by immunoSEQ multiplex PCR. The sample holds some 660,000 clones, 70% to 90% seen once. The sample was also reused in another study, on human thymus T cells.

Material for sequencing was thymocytes. The receptors come from a boy in the first two years of life with a congenital heart defect.

Notes on this clone: Because it lacks the conserved phenylalanine or tryptophan at the end, this CDR3 is likely a read error. The DNA is left out, because the CDR3 cannot be placed on it with certainty; the CDR3 is given as TCRdb lists it. J is TRBJ1-2 and V is TRBV11-2; no DNA check was done on the table's D call, TRBD1. Germline V CDR1 and CDR2: SGHAT, FQNNGV. The CDR3 is 11 residues long, counting both termini. The CDR3 here is CASSSTTSGGI.

This chain links TRBV9 with TRBJ2-3; 7 positions match TRBD2. The CDR3 sequence is 20 residues long. The V and J ends lost 0 bases and 1 base, in that order; junction bases with no gene match: 17. From germline, CDR1 is SGDLS and CDR2 YYNGEE. CDR3 DNA: TGTGCCAGCAGCGTAGGATCCGGGGTTATCGGGGGGTATGGCACAGATACGCAGTATTTT. Encoded protein: CASSVGSGVIGGYGTDTQYF.

The rearrangement uses TRBV29-1 and TRBJ2-5; TRBD1 matches 9 bases. The better agreement between TRBJ2-7 and the DNA end casts doubt on the J call. This CDR3 spans 13 amino acids. The germline gives CDR1 SQVTM, CDR2 ANQGSEA. The CDR3 DNA sequence: TGCAGCGTCCTGGGACAGGGCCCCCACGAGCAGTACTTC. Its protein is CSVLGQGPHEQYF.

This chain links TRBV5-1 with TRBJ1-5; 7 nucleotides align to TRBD1. Germline assignment: CDR1 SGHRS and CDR2 YFSETQ. The CDR3 has 15 residues. V lost 4 bases to trimming and J lost 4 bases; unmatched junction nucleotides: 8. The CDR3 here is CASSPDGQENQPQHF. The CDR3 DNA reads TGCGCCAGCAGCCCCGATGGACAGGAGAATCAGCCCCAGCATTTT. The whole variable domain, filled in from reference TRBV5-1 and TRBJ1-5, reads KAGVTQTPRYLIKTRGQQVTLSCSPISGHRSVSWYQQTPGQGLQFLFEYFSETQRNKGNFPGRFSGRQFSNSRSEMNVSTLELGDSALYLCASSPDGQENQPQHFGDGTRLSIL.

The chain uses TRBV5-4 and TRBJ2-7; the D gene is possibly TRBD2 (5 bases). The CDR3 has 14 amino acids. CDR1 SGHNT and CDR2 YYREEE come from the germline V gene (reference sequence). V gave up 0 bases and J gave up 0 bases, with 7 bases separating them. CDR3: CASSLVGSSYEQYF. The CDR3 nucleotides are TGTGCCAGCAGCTTGGTTGGGAGCTCCTACGAGCAGTACTTC.

The chain has TRBV6-6 and TRBJ1-1, with TRBD1 identical over 10 bases. V dropped 5 bases and J dropped 3; count of bases not matched to a gene: 9. This CDR3 comprises 16 residues. The germline gives CDR1 MNHNY, CDR2 SVGAGI (reference sequence). The CDR3 DNA follows: TGTGCCAGCAGTCCTCTAGACAGGGGGCCCTACACTGAAGCTTTCTTT. It encodes CASSPLDRGPYTEAFF.

J is TRBJ2-5 and V is TRBV5-6; D is possibly TRBD1 (6 bases). The CDR3 runs to 14 residues. CDR1 and CDR2 from the germline V gene are SGHDT and YYEEEE. Trimming took 6 bases from V and 2 from J, leaving 14 bases between them. CDR3 DNA sequence: TGTGCCAGCATTTCCCGAAGGGGGCAAGAGACCCAGTACTTC. It yields the protein CASISRRGQETQYF.

The genes are TRBV27 and TRBJ2-1, with D perhaps matching TRBD2 (5 bases). The CDR3 is 13 residues long. The germline V and J ends were trimmed by 2 bases and 9 bases, with 11 bases remaining between them. Germline assignment: CDR1 MNHEY and CDR2 SMNVEV (reference sequence). Here the CDR3 reads CASSLSGRGEQFF. The CDR3 DNA is TGTGCCAGCAGTTTAAGTGGGAGAGGTGAGCAGTTCTTC.

The genes are TRBV28 and TRBJ1-1; TRBD1 might be the D (6 bases). There are 15 residues in the CDR3. Trimming left V 5 bases short and J 0 bases short, with 13 bases between. Germline V gene lookup returns CDR1 MDHEN and CDR2 SYDVKM. The CDR3 loop is CASSVRQVMNTEAFF. CDR3 DNA: TGTGCCAGCAGTGTAAGACAGGTTATGAACACTGAAGCTTTCTTT. The complete variable domain, with remaining parts taken from reference TRBV28 and TRBJ1-1, reads DVKVTQSSRYLVKRTGEKVFLECVQDMDHENMFWYRQDPGLGLRLIYFSYDVKMKEKGDIPEGYSVSREKKERFSLILESASTNQTSMYLCASSVRQVMNTEAFFGQGTRLTVV.

The chain is built from TRBV7-9 and TRBJ1-6; possible D gene TRBD1, 6 bases. Germline loops: CDR1 SEHNR, CDR2 FQNEAQ (reference sequence). With 5 bases removed from V and 0 bases from J, the gap between germline ends came to 14 bases. CDR3 size: 17 residues. The CDR3 nucleotides are TGTGCCAGCAGCCGACGACAGGCCCCCTCCTATAATTCACCCCTCCACTTT. Translation gives CASSRRQAPSYNSPLHF.

The chain recombines TRBV7-9 with TRBJ2-3; D perhaps matches TRBD2 (7 bases). Per germline, CDR1 SEHNR and CDR2 FQNEAQ (reference sequence). The CDR3 consists of 16 residues. The V end was cut by 4 bases, the J end by 5 bases, with 19 bases between. In DNA, the CDR3 is TGTGCCAGCAGCTCACGGGGGGCGGGAACTCGAGATACGCAGTATTTT. Encoded protein: CASSSRGAGTRDTQYF.

The rearrangement links TRBV9 to TRBJ1-3; D is unclear. Trimming cost V 3 bases and J 4 bases, with 14 bases left between them. The CDR3 spans 15 residues. Per germline, CDR1 SGDLS and CDR2 YYNGEE. The CDR3 region has the DNA TGTGCCAGCAGCGAGGGCGAGGGTTCAGGAAACACCATATATTTT. This translates into CASSEGEGSGNTIYF.

The J gene is TRBJ2-5, the V gene TRBV19; 8 bases match TRBD2. The trim removed 3 bases at V and 11 bases at J, leaving 14 bases unmatched. The germline V gene has CDR1 LNHDA and CDR2 SQIVND (reference sequence). This CDR3 has 15 residues. The CDR3 DNA reads TGTGCCAGTAGTATTAGCGGGAAACGAGTTTGGGAGCAGTACTTC. It is translated as CASSISGKRVWEQYF.

The rearrangement links TRBV30 to TRBJ1-1, with TRBD1 as a possible D gene (5 bases). Germline V lookup: CDR1 GTSNPN, CDR2 SVGIG (reference sequence). V was trimmed by 2 bases and J by 7 bases, leaving 17 bases between them. This CDR3 has 14 residues. CDR3 in DNA: TGTGCCTGGAGTATCACTCAGAGCGGGGGTGAAGCTTTCTTT. Its protein is CAWSITQSGGEAFF.

The V gene is TRBV7-9, the J gene TRBJ2-3; possibly TRBD2 for D (5 bases). The CDR3 runs to 15 residues. Trimming took 0 bases from V and 4 from J, leaving 11 bases between them. Looked up from germline, CDR1 is SEHNR and CDR2 is FQNEAQ (reference sequence). The CDR3 protein is CASSLARLAPDTQYF. DNA for the CDR3: TGTGCCAGCAGCTTAGCTAGGCTAGCACCAGATACGCAGTATTTT.

J is TRBJ2-2 and V is TRBV27; tentative D call: TRBD1 (6 bases). Per germline, CDR1 MNHEY and CDR2 SMNVEV (reference sequence). This CDR3 contains 16 residues. Deletions cut 1 base from V and 1 base from J, with 10 bases between. CDR3 sequence reads: CASSLCKGENTGELFF. For the CDR3, the DNA is TGTGCCAGCAGTTTATGCAAGGGGGAGAACACCGGGGAGCTGTTTTTT.

In this sample, this clone turned up a few times. The J gene is TRBJ1-2, the V gene TRBV6-6, with 9 positions matching TRBD1. V dropped 5 bases and J dropped 6; count of bases not matched to a gene: 4. The germline CDR1 and CDR2 sequences are MNHNY and SVGAGI (reference sequence). This CDR3 is 13 amino acids long. The DNA for the CDR3 is TGTGCCAGCAGTCGCCGGGACAGGGATGGCTACACCTTC. It encodes CASSRRDRDGYTF.

The V call is TRBV6-5, the J call TRBJ1-1; TRBD1 might be the D (5 bases). CDR1 MNHEY and CDR2 SVGAGI come from the germline V gene. The CDR3 has 15 residues. The germline V and J ends were trimmed by 5 bases and 0 bases, with 13 bases remaining between them. The CDR3 DNA reads TGTGCCAGCAGTAGCCCAGACAGTCTGAACACTGAAGCTTTCTTT. It yields the protein CASSSPDSLNTEAFF.

This chain links TRBV4-1 with TRBJ2-1, with 7 bases matching TRBD1. The trim removed 3 bases at V and 15 bases at J, leaving 8 bases unmatched. The CDR3 contains 12 residues. The germline V gene has CDR1 MGHRA and CDR2 YSYEKL. Here the CDR3 DNA reads TGCGCCAGCAGCCACTCCTGGGACAGTAGGTTCTTC. Translating gives CASSHSWDSRFF.

The V gene is TRBV9, the J gene TRBJ2-1; D is possibly TRBD1 (5 bases). The CDR3 length is 13 residues. Trimming shortened V by 3 bases and J by 9 bases, and 13 bases separated the two germline ends. Germline V gene data show CDR1 as SGDLS and CDR2 as YYNGEE. The CDR3 sequence: CASSEGIPGEQFF. CDR3 in DNA: TGTGCCAGCAGCGAGGGGATCCCGGGTGAGCAGTTCTTC.

The gene calls are TRBV5-8 and TRBJ2-5, with TRBD1 identical over 8 bases. The CDR3 has 15 amino acids. CDR1 is SGHTS, CDR2 YDEGEE, per germline. V shed 6 bases, J shed 5 bases, and the junction held 12 bases outside the gene matches. The CDR3 nucleotides are TGTGCCAGCACCCGGGGACAGGCCCAGGGGGAGACCCAGTACTTC. Its translation is CASTRGQAQGETQYF.

This chain uses TRBV6-1 with TRBJ2-2; 8 bases align to TRBD2. The germline gives CDR1 MNHNS, CDR2 SASEGT. CDR3 length: 14 amino acids. The trim removed 11 bases at V and 4 bases at J, leaving 9 bases unmatched. The CDR3 protein is CAGTQGLVTGELFF. In nucleotides, the CDR3 is TGTGCCGGCACCCAGGGACTAGTCACCGGGGAGCTGTTTTTT.